This TCR beta chain is from a study of blood T cell dynamics during melanoma immunotherapy (TCRdb year 2020). For the study in its entirety: Patients with metastatic melanoma were treated with first-line pembrolizumab or nivolumab plus ipilimumab as standard of care in the United Kingdom. Consecutive patients formed a training cohort, and a further independent group of patients from the same centre was pooled into an external validation set. To identify early correlates of response, the study profiled peripheral T cell receptor repertoires in patients with metastatic melanoma before and after one cycle of checkpoint inhibitor therapy. Overall study outcomes, separate from this receptor: A bifurcated reorganization of the PBMC repertoire at W3, with increased clonality or increased diversity, was observed in patients who later achieved disease control, unlike in progressors. The study could not determine whether the T cell clones driving repertoire changes were melanoma-specific or reflected general immune activation. The relatively small sample size was acknowledged as a potential limitation on generalization of the results.

From the cysteine up to the phenylalanine, the CDR3 has a length of 14 residues. Only the CDR3 portion is preserved as DNA: 42 bases, with reading frame beginning at the first base. At the junction V is shortened by 3 bases and J by 1 base, with 7 bases in between. The germline V gene encodes CDR1 SGHTA and CDR2 FQGNSA. About this clone itself: Its antigen is still unknown. The record has no base qualities; no much larger clone is one base away.

The time point label, as the study defines it: pre-treatment baseline. Blood was sampled before treatment (T0) and at week 3 (W3), after the first cycle of checkpoint blockade. Except for a couple of patients with rapid clinical progression, response was assessed 12 weeks after the first infusion by RECIST 1.1; disease control meant complete response, partial response or stable disease. Patients were not eligible if they had prior systemic cancer treatment, concomitant immunosuppressant therapy or synchronous other active malignancies. TCR beta was sequenced in both bulk PBMC and plasma cell-free DNA in order to track circulating cells as well as T cell turnover. PBMC were isolated from blood with Lymphoprep and SepMate tubes, followed by red cell lysis. QIAamp DNA Blood Mini kits were used to extract DNA from PBMC and from sorted T cell subsets. A fixed 350 ng of DNA was loaded for every bulk PBMC sample. The immunoSEQ TCRb Assay kit was used according to manufacturer instructions to amplify TCR beta CDR3 sequences from genomic DNA. The KAPA Library Quantification Kit for Illumina platforms was used to quantify the pooled libraries by qPCR. Pooled libraries were clustered at about 0.55-1.1 pM and sequenced on an Illumina NextSeq 500. In the source study's methods: Analysis of the TCR data relied on immunoSEQ ANALYZER and the R LymphoSeq package. A rearrangement efficiency score was calculated as productive divided by the sum of productive and non-productive CDR3 sequences. Clonality was assessed using the Gini coefficient and diversity using the Renyi index at alpha=1, with pairwise comparisons between timepoints within each patient. In LymphoSeq, clonal relatedness was computed using an edit distance of 3, and repertoire similarity was computed using the Bhattacharyya coefficient. To classify response, a linear discriminant analysis based on week-3 changes in clonality and diversity was built using the R MASS and caret packages. TCRdb carries this immuneACCESS record with in-frame sequences only. Its versions omit some clonotypes, under half of them owing to an unresolved V gene in the studies checked, with the rest unexplained. That table gives V, J and clone size, and the DNA gave D and trimming. The sample includes about 22,000 clones, with under 90% observed a single time. The ten biggest clones cover over 1% of the sample.

This receptor was identified in a human donor with melanoma. Rearrangement joined TRBV7-2 to TRBJ1-5; a weak D assignment points to TRBD1 (6 bases agree). The sample here was blood, taken from a patient treated with checkpoint blockade. The DNA sequence reads TGTGCCAGCAGCTTCGGACAGAGCAATCAGCCCCAGCATTTT. Its amino acids are CASSFGQSNQPQHF.